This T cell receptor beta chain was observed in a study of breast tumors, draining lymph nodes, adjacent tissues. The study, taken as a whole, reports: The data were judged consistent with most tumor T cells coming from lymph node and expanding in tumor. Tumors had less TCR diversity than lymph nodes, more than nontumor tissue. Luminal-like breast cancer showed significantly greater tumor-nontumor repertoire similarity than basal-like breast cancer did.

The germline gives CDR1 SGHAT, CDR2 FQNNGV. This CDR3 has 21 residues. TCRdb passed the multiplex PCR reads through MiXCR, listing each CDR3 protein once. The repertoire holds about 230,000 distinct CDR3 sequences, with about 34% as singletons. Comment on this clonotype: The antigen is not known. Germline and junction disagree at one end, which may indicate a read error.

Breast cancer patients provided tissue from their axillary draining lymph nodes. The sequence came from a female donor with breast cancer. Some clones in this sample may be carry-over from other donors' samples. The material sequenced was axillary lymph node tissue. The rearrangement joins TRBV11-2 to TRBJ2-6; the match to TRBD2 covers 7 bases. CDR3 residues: CASSLFSYSRGRAARANVLAF. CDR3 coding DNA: TGTGCCAGCAGCTTATTCTCTTATTCGCGTGGGAGGGCTGCTAGGGCCAACGTCCTGGCTTTC.